A single sample gave rise to the 18 T cell receptor beta chains below, sequenced in a study of T cell responses to AZD1222 COVID-19 vaccine (dated by TCRdb to about 2021). The time point label here, explained by the study, means: about 28 days (+/-7) after the second vaccine dose. Preparation of the library involved the immunoSEQ multiplex PCR assay. TCRdb re-hosts the immuneACCESS table, in-frame sequences only. Its copies lack some clones; in the studies checked, an unresolved V gene accounts for under half of them, and the cause for the rest is not known. The sample data list around 120,000 clones, and about 82% of these were observed just once. Clones ranked in the top ten supply 17% of the sample. The specimen was peripheral blood, collected 28 days after the second AZD1222 dose. These receptor sequences come from an adult who received the AZD1222 COVID-19 vaccine.

The V gene is TRBV29-1, the J gene TRBJ2-5; possibly TRBD1 for D (5 bases). V dropped 3 bases and J dropped 1 base, with 12 bases sitting between them. CDR3 size: 14 residues. CDR1 and CDR2 from the germline V gene are SQVTM and ANQGSEA. The CDR3 DNA is TGCAGCGTTGAGTTGGCAGGGATCCAAGAGACCCAGTACTTC. Protein: CSVELAGIQETQYF.

V and J are TRBV11-3 and TRBJ2-2; D call uncertain. Trimming took off 5 bases at V and 7 bases at J, with 8 bases between the two ends. CDR1 SGHNT and CDR2 YENEEA come from the germline V gene. The length of the CDR3 is 12 residues. Written as DNA, the CDR3 is TGTGCCAGCAGCGTAATGGGCGGGGAGCTGTTTTTT. Its protein is CASSVMGGELFF.

This CDR3 is CARSGSSRYEQYF. The CDR3 DNA reads TGTGCCAGAAGCGGGAGTAGCCGATACGAGCAGTACTTC. V gene TRBV30 combines with J gene TRBJ2-7, with 8 positions matching TRBD2. Germline CDR1 GTSNPN, CDR2 SVGIG (reference sequence). With 8 bases clipped from V and 4 bases from J, the junction kept 10 bases outside the gene matches. The length of the CDR3 is 13 residues. Full variable domain (rest looked up from reference TRBV30 and TRBJ2-7): SQTIHQWPATLVQPVGSPLSLECTVEGTSNPNLYWYRQAAGRGLQLLFYSVGIGQISSEVPQNLSASRPQDRQFILSSKKLLLSDSGFYLCARSGSSRYEQYFGPGTRLTVT.

The V gene is TRBV6-5, the J gene TRBJ2-7; no reliable D call. Germline V lookup: CDR1 MNHEY, CDR2 SVGAGI. Deletions cut 2 bases from V and 0 bases from J, with 5 bases between. The CDR3 runs to 13 residues. CDR3 loop: CASSYAPSYEQYF. The CDR3, as DNA: TGTGCCAGCAGTTACGCACCCTCCTACGAGCAGTACTTC.

V and J are TRBV27 and TRBJ2-7, with D unclear. CDR3 length: 16 residues. Germline CDR1 reads MNHEY; CDR2 reads SMNVEV (reference sequence). Trimming removed 2 bases from V and 5 bases from J, with 19 bases in between. In DNA form, the CDR3 reads TGTGCCAGCAGTTTAGGTAGGTGGGTCTGTTTCCACGAGCAGTACTTC. Translating gives CASSLGRWVCFHEQYF.

The rearrangement links TRBV28 to TRBJ2-3, with D uncertain. Deletions cut 4 bases from V and 4 bases from J, with 15 bases between. The V gene's germline CDR1 is MDHEN and CDR2 SYDVKM. CDR3 length: 15 residues. The CDR3 nucleotides are TGTGCCAGCAGTTCGGGTACGGAAGTTGCAGATACGCAGTATTTT. It yields the protein CASSSGTEVADTQYF.

This chain links TRBV3-1 (or the pseudogene TRBV3-2) with TRBJ2-1, with 9 positions matching TRBD2. After removal of 1 base from V and 7 bases from J, the junction contained 11 bases not matched to a gene. CDR3 length: 17 amino acids. Germline values: CDR1 LGHDT, CDR2 YNNKEL (reference sequence). CDR3 protein: CASSQGANAGGLNEQFF. The CDR3 DNA follows: TGTGCCAGCAGCCAAGGGGCCAATGCGGGGGGGCTGAATGAGCAGTTCTTC.

The gene calls are TRBV5-4 and TRBJ2-5; D is undetermined. Per germline, CDR1 SGHNT and CDR2 YYREEE (reference sequence). The CDR3 is 14 residues long. V gave up 4 bases and J gave up 1 base, with 11 bases separating them. The CDR3 spells CASSAASAQETQYF. CDR3 bases: TGTGCCAGCAGCGCCGCCAGCGCCCAAGAGACCCAGTACTTC.

The rearrangement uses TRBV29-1 and TRBJ2-2; D uncertain. The V gene lost 5 bases and the J gene lost 0 bases, with 10 bases spanning the gap. This CDR3 region has 14 residues. The germline V gene encodes CDR1 SQVTM and CDR2 ANQGSEA. CDR3 sequence: CSVRKGPNTGELFF. The CDR3 nucleotides read TGCAGCGTTAGGAAGGGCCCGAACACCGGGGAGCTGTTTTTT.

This clone was counted once. This chain connects TRBV19 to TRBJ2-3, with TRBD1 identical over 9 bases. In germline, CDR1 is LNHDA, CDR2 SQIVND (reference sequence). Losses at the gene ends were 4 bases for V and 5 bases for J; bases not matched to a gene: 10. This CDR3 comprises 16 residues. The CDR3 DNA reads TGTGCCAGTAGTACCTTACAGGGGGCGATGGGAGATACGCAGTATTTT. Translation: CASSTLQGAMGDTQYF.

The chain is built from TRBV4-3 and TRBJ1-2; 9 bases are shared with TRBD1. Losses at the gene ends were 1 base for V and 1 base for J; bases not matched to a gene: 10. This CDR3 contains 18 residues. Germline CDR1 and CDR2: LGHNA and YSLEER. For the CDR3, the DNA is TGCGCCAGCAGCCAAGCGACAGGGGGGGGAACCCTTAACTATGGCTACACCTTC. This encodes CASSQATGGGTLNYGYTF.

The chain combines TRBV4-2 with TRBJ2-1; 12 bases map to TRBD2. This CDR3 has 13 residues. V dropped 4 bases and J dropped 10; count of bases not matched to a gene: 2. The germline V gene has CDR1 LGHNA and CDR2 YNFKEQ. The CDR3 nucleotides are TGTGCCAGCAGCCCCGGACTAGCGGGAGAGCAGTTCTTC. This encodes CASSPGLAGEQFF.

V is TRBV7-9 and J is TRBJ2-3, with TRBD2 identical over 9 bases. J lost 6 bases, V lost 2 bases, and 9 bases had no gene match. Germline values: CDR1 SEHNR, CDR2 FQNEAQ (reference sequence). This CDR3 region has 16 residues. The CDR3 spells CASSLKAGGSRDTQYF. The CDR3 nucleotides read TGTGCCAGCAGCTTAAAAGCGGGGGGCTCCAGGGATACGCAGTATTTT.

This chain connects TRBV11-1 to TRBJ1-1; D is possibly TRBD1 (5 bases). Germline CDR1 is SGHAT and CDR2 is FQDESV (reference sequence). V was shortened by 10 bases and J by 0 bases, with 15 bases between the two germline ends. The CDR3 length is 14 residues. CDR3 region: CATRREGLNTEAFF. CDR3 in DNA: TGTGCCACGCGGCGGGAGGGACTGAACACTGAAGCTTTCTTT.

This clone occurred a few times. V and J are TRBV7-3 and TRBJ1-1; no firm D call. The germline V and J ends were trimmed by 5 bases and 2 bases, with 12 bases remaining between them. The CDR3 spans 14 residues. Germline CDR1 is SGHTA and CDR2 is FQGTGA. CDR3 amino acids: CASSPNPGNTEAFF. As DNA, the CDR3 is TGTGCCAGCAGCCCCAACCCGGGAAACACTGAAGCTTTCTTT.

This chain joins TRBV6-5 and TRBJ1-2, with 9 bases aligning to TRBD1. V lost 6 bases, J lost 6 bases, and 5 bases stayed unmatched. The CDR3 is 13 amino acids. In germline, CDR1 is MNHEY, CDR2 SVGAGI. The CDR3 region is CASRGDRDDGYTF. CDR3 nucleotides: TGTGCCAGCAGGGGGGACAGGGATGATGGCTACACCTTC.

The CDR3 DNA is TGTGCCAGCAGCCCAGGGACGGGGCCTCGATACAATGAGCAGTTCTTC. Amino acids: CASSPGTGPRYNEQFF. This chain links TRBV9 with TRBJ2-1; either TRBD1 or TRBD2 may supply D (5 bases each). From germline, CDR1 is SGDLS and CDR2 YYNGEE. CDR3 length: 16 amino acids. V shed 4 bases and J shed 4 bases, with 18 bases lying between them.

The CDR3 loop reads CASSPDRGLSNEKLFF. The CDR3 nucleotides read TGTGCCAGCAGCCCCGACAGGGGGCTATCTAATGAAAAACTGTTTTTT. The rearrangement joins TRBV14 to TRBJ1-4; 10 nucleotides line up with TRBD1. V was pared by 4 bases and J by 3 bases, with 5 bases of the junction left unmatched. This CDR3 region has 16 residues. Germline CDR1 is SGHDN and CDR2 is FVKESK. The full variable domain, its missing parts supplied by reference TRBV14 and TRBJ1-4, is EAGVTQFPSHSVIEKGQTVTLRCDPISGHDNLYWYRRVMGKEIKFLLHFVKESKQDESGMPNNRFLAERTGGTYSTLKVQPAELEDSGVYFCASSPDRGLSNEKLFFGSGTQLSVL.